Listed below are T cell receptor beta chains from one sample, sequenced in a study of identifying expanded T cells in peripheral blood. Assay: immunoSEQ multiplex PCR; the TCRdb copy retains only in-frame clones and omits some. Of some 120,000 clones listed, about four fifths are singletons. The specimen sequenced was blood. The receptors come from a person aged 18-69 years in good health. The CDR3 runs from the conserved cysteine through the conserved F or W. The D gene is left open where the match is weak. A clone size is listed for some rows: how often the clone was seen (once, few, many), or a class if it is expanded.

clone_size: NA
d_call: TRBD1
v_call: TRBV13
j_call: TRBJ2-1
cdr3_aa: CASSFGTGSSYNEQFF
cdr3_nt: TGTGCCAGCAGCTTCGGGACAGGGAGCTCCTACAATGAGCAGTTCTTC

clone_size: many
d_call: NA
v_call: TRBV11-2
j_call: TRBJ1-1
cdr3_aa: CASSPTSGGTEAFF
cdr3_nt: TGTGCCAGCAGCCCGACGAGTGGAGGCACTGAAGCTTTCTTT

clone_size: NA
d_call: TRBD2
v_call: TRBV4-3
j_call: TRBJ2-3
cdr3_aa: CASSQDLSSGELTDTQYF
cdr3_nt: TGCGCCAGCAGCCAAGATCTTTCTAGCGGGGAACTCACAGATACGCAGTATTTT

clone_size: NA
d_call: NA
v_call: TRBV18
j_call: TRBJ1-2
cdr3_aa: CASSPINRPPNYGYTF
cdr3_nt: TGTGCCAGCTCACCAATTAACAGGCCTCCAAACTATGGCTACACCTTC

clone_size: NA
d_call: NA
v_call: TRBV6-6
j_call: TRBJ1-5
cdr3_aa: CATLGTSNQPQHF
cdr3_nt: TGTGCCACCCTAGGGACATCCAATCAGCCCCAGCATTTT

clone_size: NA
d_call: TRBD1
v_call: TRBV18
j_call: TRBJ2-6
cdr3_aa: CASSLRTGRTLVAGANVLTF
cdr3_nt: TGTGCCAGCTCACTCCGGACAGGGCGAACCCTAGTAGCTGGGGCCAACGTCCTGACTTTC

clone_size: NA
d_call: TRBD1
v_call: TRBV19
j_call: TRBJ1-1
cdr3_aa: CASSNSGQVVLNTEAFF
cdr3_nt: TGTGCCAGTAGTAATAGTGGACAGGTGGTCTTGAACACTGAAGCTTTCTTT

clone_size: NA
d_call: NA
v_call: TRBV14
j_call: TRBJ2-5
cdr3_aa: CASSQDPGTVVETQYF
cdr3_nt: TGTGCCAGCAGCCAAGACCCCGGGACGGTGGTGGAGACCCAGTACTTC

clone_size: NA
d_call: NA
v_call: TRBV11-3
j_call: TRBJ2-3
cdr3_aa: CASSRARITDTQYF
cdr3_nt: TGTGCCAGCAGTAGAGCAAGGATCACAGATACGCAGTATTTT

clone_size: once
d_call: TRBD1
v_call: TRBV7-8
j_call: TRBJ2-5
cdr3_aa: CASSFLGPRDRTQETQYF
cdr3_nt: TGTGCCAGCAGCTTTCTAGGACCCAGGGACAGAACTCAAGAGACCCAGTACTTC

clone_size: NA
d_call: NA
v_call: TRBV19
j_call: TRBJ1-2
cdr3_aa: CASSIGGGGPRGYTF
cdr3_nt: TGTGCCAGTAGTATAGGGGGTGGGGGCCCCCGAGGCTACACCTTC

clone_size: NA
d_call: NA
v_call: TRBV6-5
j_call: TRBJ1-2
cdr3_aa: CASSYSGTTNYGYTF
cdr3_nt: TGTGCCAGCAGTTACTCCGGCACCACTAACTATGGCTACACCTTC

clone_size: few
d_call: NA
v_call: TRBV2
j_call: TRBJ2-7
cdr3_aa: CASSADEGSYYEQYF
cdr3_nt: TGTGCCAGCAGTGCAGATGAGGGGTCATACTACGAGCAGTACTTC

clone_size: NA
d_call: TRBD1
v_call: TRBV7-2
j_call: TRBJ1-5
cdr3_aa: CASSLGTGAPFFNQPQHF
cdr3_nt: TGTGCCAGCAGCTTAGGGACAGGGGCCCCTTTCTTCAATCAGCCCCAGCATTTT

clone_size: NA
d_call: NA
v_call: TRBV25-1
j_call: TRBJ2-2
cdr3_aa: CASRPVGYTGELFF
cdr3_nt: TGTGCCAGCCGCCCGGTAGGGTATACCGGGGAGCTGTTTTTT

clone_size: NA
d_call: NA
v_call: TRBV18
j_call: TRBJ2-5
cdr3_aa: CASSPRPGWETQYF
cdr3_nt: TGTGCCAGCTCCCCTCGACCGGGATGGGAGACCCAGTACTTC

clone_size: NA
d_call: NA
v_call: TRBV15
j_call: TRBJ1-2
cdr3_aa: CATNRGRGAYGYTF
cdr3_nt: TGTGCCACCAACCGGGGAAGGGGAGCCTATGGCTACACCTTC

clone_size: NA
d_call: NA
v_call: TRBV5-1
j_call: TRBJ1-1
cdr3_aa: CASSQEGGRGTEAFF
cdr3_nt: TGCGCCAGCAGCCAGGAGGGGGGCCGGGGTACTGAAGCTTTCTTT

clone_size: NA
d_call: NA
v_call: TRBV30
j_call: TRBJ1-1
cdr3_aa: CAWNPGGTEAFF
cdr3_nt: TGTGCCTGGAACCCCGGGGGCACTGAAGCTTTCTTT

clone_size: NA
d_call: TRBD1
v_call: TRBV2
j_call: TRBJ1-4
cdr3_aa: CASKPGTGGEKLFF
cdr3_nt: TGTGCCAGCAAGCCCGGGACAGGCGGTGAAAAACTGTTTTTT

clone_size: NA
d_call: NA
v_call: TRBV19
j_call: TRBJ1-5
cdr3_aa: CASSILFQPQHF
cdr3_nt: TGTGCCAGTAGTATCCTATTTCAGCCCCAGCATTTT

clone_size: NA
d_call: NA
v_call: TRBV12-5
j_call: TRBJ2-5
cdr3_aa: CASGSGVRVGETQYF
cdr3_nt: TGTGCTAGTGGGTCGGGGGTAAGGGTGGGAGAGACCCAGTACTTC

clone_size: NA
d_call: TRBD2
v_call: TRBV5-6
j_call: TRBJ2-7
cdr3_aa: CASSRTGGRDEQYF
cdr3_nt: TGTGCCAGCAGCCGAACGGGGGGTCGAGACGAGCAGTACTTC

clone_size: NA
d_call: NA
v_call: TRBV19
j_call: TRBJ1-3
cdr3_aa: CASNTYRGRSYSGNTIYF
cdr3_nt: TGTGCCAGTAATACCTACCGGGGCAGGTCGTACTCTGGAAACACCATATATTTT

clone_size: NA
d_call: NA
v_call: TRBV2
j_call: TRBJ1-2
cdr3_aa: CASSVDGLNYGYTF
cdr3_nt: TGTGCCAGCAGTGTTGATGGCCTTAACTATGGCTACACCTTC

clone_size: many
d_call: TRBD1
v_call: TRBV11-2
j_call: TRBJ1-2
cdr3_aa: CASSFGDRALGYTF
cdr3_nt: TGTGCCAGCAGCTTCGGAGACAGGGCTCTGGGCTACACCTTC

clone_size: NA
d_call: NA
v_call: TRBV18
j_call: TRBJ1-1
cdr3_aa: CASSPTDLSTEAFF
cdr3_nt: TGTGCCAGCTCACCCACAGACCTGAGCACTGAAGCTTTCTTT

clone_size: few
d_call: NA
v_call: TRBV27
j_call: TRBJ1-6
cdr3_aa: CASTSNRLSSYNSPLHF
cdr3_nt: TGTGCCAGCACCAGTAATAGACTAAGCTCCTATAATTCACCCCTCCACTTT

clone_size: NA
d_call: NA
v_call: TRBV6-1
j_call: TRBJ2-7
cdr3_aa: CASQIRWEQYF
cdr3_nt: TGTGCCAGCCAGATTAGGTGGGAGCAGTACTTC

clone_size: NA
d_call: NA
v_call: TRBV29-1
j_call: TRBJ2-1
cdr3_aa: CSVEMGEYEQFF
cdr3_nt: TGCAGCGTTGAGATGGGGGAATATGAGCAGTTCTTC

clone_size: NA
d_call: NA
v_call: TRBV5-8
j_call: TRBJ1-5
cdr3_aa: CASSLFFTANQPQHF
cdr3_nt: TGTGCCAGCAGCTTGTTTTTTACAGCTAATCAGCCCCAGCATTTT

clone_size: NA
d_call: NA
v_call: TRBV2
j_call: TRBJ1-5
cdr3_aa: CASSDYLRPQHF
cdr3_nt: TGTGCCAGCAGTGATTATTTGCGGCCCCAGCATTTT

clone_size: few
d_call: TRBD1
v_call: TRBV30
j_call: TRBJ1-2
cdr3_aa: CAWSALGTVTGYTF
cdr3_nt: TGTGCCTGGAGTGCCCTCGGGACAGTTACTGGCTACACCTTC

clone_size: NA
d_call: NA
v_call: TRBV7-6
j_call: TRBJ2-5
cdr3_aa: CASSTQSSGVRETQYF
cdr3_nt: TGTGCCAGCAGCACGCAATCTTCAGGGGTTCGAGAGACCCAGTACTTC

clone_size: NA
d_call: NA
v_call: TRBV5-1
j_call: TRBJ1-1
cdr3_aa: CASSRSGTPEAFF
cdr3_nt: TGCGCCAGCAGCCGTTCCGGGACGCCCGAAGCTTTCTTT

clone_size: NA
d_call: TRBD1
v_call: TRBV30
j_call: TRBJ1-1
cdr3_aa: CAWSETTGQMNTEAFF
cdr3_nt: TGTGCCTGGAGCGAGACTACGGGACAGATGAACACTGAAGCTTTCTTT

clone_size: NA
d_call: NA
v_call: TRBV9
j_call: TRBJ2-6
cdr3_aa: CASSVVGDSGANVLTF
cdr3_nt: TGTGCCAGCAGCGTAGTGGGGGACTCTGGGGCCAACGTCCTGACTTTC

clone_size: NA
d_call: TRBD1
v_call: TRBV7-2
j_call: TRBJ1-2
cdr3_aa: CASSPQTGGYGYTF
cdr3_nt: TGTGCCAGCAGCCCCCAGACAGGGGGCTATGGCTACACCTTC

clone_size: NA
d_call: NA
v_call: TRBV2
j_call: TRBJ2-5
cdr3_aa: CASSEMETQYF
cdr3_nt: TGTGCCAGCAGTGAAATGGAGACCCAGTACTTC

clone_size: NA
d_call: NA
v_call: TRBV5-1
j_call: TRBJ2-7
cdr3_aa: CASAMGGGLTYEQYF
cdr3_nt: TGCGCCAGCGCCATGGGAGGGGGCCTAACCTACGAGCAGTACTTC

clone_size: NA
d_call: TRBD2
v_call: TRBV4-1
j_call: TRBJ2-2
cdr3_aa: CASSQLAGGPTGELFF
cdr3_nt: TGCGCCAGCAGCCAGCTAGCGGGGGGGCCTACCGGGGAGCTGTTTTTT

clone_size: NA
d_call: TRBD1
v_call: TRBV6-6
j_call: TRBJ1-6
cdr3_aa: CASSYETGGSPLHF
cdr3_nt: TGTGCCAGCAGCTACGAGACAGGGGGTTCACCCCTCCACTTT

clone_size: NA
d_call: TRBD1
v_call: TRBV11-2
j_call: TRBJ2-7
cdr3_aa: CASSPLGQGTNYEQYF
cdr3_nt: TGTGCCAGCAGCCCATTGGGACAGGGGACGAACTACGAGCAGTACTTC

clone_size: NA
d_call: NA
v_call: TRBV18
j_call: TRBJ2-6
cdr3_aa: CASSLTGTGANVLTF
cdr3_nt: TGTGCCAGCTCCTTAACAGGGACTGGGGCCAACGTCCTGACTTTC

clone_size: few
d_call: TRBD1
v_call: TRBV2
j_call: TRBJ2-3
cdr3_aa: CASSNRGPDTQYF
cdr3_nt: TGTGCCAGCAGCAACAGGGGGCCAGATACGCAGTATTTT

clone_size: NA
d_call: NA
v_call: TRBV30
j_call: TRBJ2-7
cdr3_aa: CAWSSRESSFYEQYF
cdr3_nt: TGTGCCTGGAGTTCCCGCGAGTCTAGTTTCTACGAGCAGTACTTC

clone_size: NA
d_call: TRBD1
v_call: TRBV11-3
j_call: TRBJ2-1
cdr3_aa: CASSPDRGRRIYEQFF
cdr3_nt: TGTGCCAGCAGCCCGGACAGGGGGCGCCGGATATATGAGCAGTTCTTC

clone_size: NA
d_call: NA
v_call: TRBV30
j_call: TRBJ1-6
cdr3_aa: CACSKNAISPLHF
cdr3_nt: TGTGCCTGCAGTAAGAACGCCATCTCACCCCTCCACTTT

clone_size: once
d_call: NA
v_call: TRBV7-3
j_call: TRBJ2-2
cdr3_aa: CASSLNQPGVPGELFF
cdr3_nt: TGTGCCAGCAGCCTAAATCAACCGGGGGTACCCGGGGAGCTGTTTTTT

clone_size: NA
d_call: NA
v_call: TRBV9
j_call: TRBJ1-2
cdr3_aa: CASNVGVANYGYTF
cdr3_nt: TGTGCCAGCAACGTCGGGGTCGCTAACTATGGCTACACCTTC

clone_size: NA
d_call: TRBD1
v_call: TRBV4-3
j_call: TRBJ1-2
cdr3_aa: CASSQAGGGYGYTF
cdr3_nt: TGCGCCAGCAGCCAGGCAGGGGGCGGGTATGGCTACACCTTC